These T cell receptor beta chains were read from a single sample in a study of cytomegalovirus exposure and HLA in healthy donors. TCRdb's copy holds only in-frame clones and misses some; the assay was immunoSEQ multiplex PCR. The sample has roughly 270,000 clones; around 87% are singletons. The sample comprised PBMCs. The origin of the receptors is a woman in her late teens or twenties in good health and CMV-seronegative. Each CDR3 is given with its conserved first and last residue. Fields, in order: D gene, J gene, clone size, V gene, CDR3 DNA, CDR3 protein. The D gene is left open where the match is weak. Size values are once, few and many counts, or a class for expanded clones, and some rows have none.

d_gene: -
j_gene: TRBJ1-1
abundance: once
v_gene: TRBV2
CDR3nt: TGTGCCAGCACATCACAGAAAAACACTGAAGCTTTCTTT
CDR3aa: CASTSQKNTEAFF

d_gene: TRBD1
j_gene: TRBJ1-4
abundance: -
v_gene: TRBV14
CDR3nt: TGTGCCAGCAGCCTAAGGACAGGGGGCCAAGGTGAAAAACTGTTTTTT
CDR3aa: CASSLRTGGQGEKLFF

d_gene: TRBD1
j_gene: TRBJ1-5
abundance: few
v_gene: TRBV6-6
CDR3nt: TGTGCCAGCAGTCCCAGGGACAGGTCTGTAGGGCAGCCCCAGCATTTT
CDR3aa: CASSPRDRSVGQPQHF

d_gene: -
j_gene: TRBJ2-1
abundance: -
v_gene: TRBV5-1
CDR3nt: TGCGCCAGCAGCCTAACGCAGGGCTCCTACAATGAGCAGTTCTTC
CDR3aa: CASSLTQGSYNEQFF

d_gene: -
j_gene: TRBJ2-1
abundance: -
v_gene: TRBV13
CDR3nt: TGTGCCAGCAGCTTAAGTAGTAGCAATGAGCAGTTCTTC
CDR3aa: CASSLSSSNEQFF

d_gene: TRBD2
j_gene: TRBJ2-3
abundance: -
v_gene: TRBV9
CDR3nt: TGTGCCAGCAGCCCGAGTCCCACTAGCGGGAGGAATACGCAGTATTTT
CDR3aa: CASSPSPTSGRNTQYF

d_gene: -
j_gene: TRBJ2-6
abundance: -
v_gene: TRBV5-6
CDR3nt: TGTGCCAGCAGCGGAACCGGGGTATCTGGGGCCAACGTCCTGACTTTC
CDR3aa: CASSGTGVSGANVLTF

d_gene: TRBD2
j_gene: TRBJ2-7
abundance: -
v_gene: TRBV28
CDR3nt: TGTGCCAGCAATCGGGGACTAGCGGTAGGATCGGACGAGCAGTACTTC
CDR3aa: CASNRGLAVGSDEQYF

d_gene: TRBD1
j_gene: TRBJ1-2
abundance: -
v_gene: TRBV5-1
CDR3nt: TGCGCCAGCAGAACAGGGGGCCTTTTAAACCCCCCTAACTATGGCTACACCTTC
CDR3aa: CASRTGGLLNPPNYGYTF

d_gene: -
j_gene: TRBJ2-2
abundance: -
v_gene: TRBV4-3
CDR3nt: TGCGCCAGCAGCCCCAACAGGGCGGGCACCGGGGAGCTGTTTTTT
CDR3aa: CASSPNRAGTGELFF

d_gene: -
j_gene: TRBJ2-7
abundance: -
v_gene: TRBV2
CDR3nt: TGTGCCAGCGGGGCCTTGGGGGGGCAGTACTTC
CDR3aa: CASGALGGQYF

d_gene: -
j_gene: TRBJ2-2
abundance: -
v_gene: TRBV19
CDR3nt: TGTGCCAGTAGTTTCTTACTAGCAGGTACCGGGGAGCTGTTTTTT
CDR3aa: CASSFLLAGTGELFF

d_gene: TRBD1
j_gene: TRBJ1-2
abundance: few
v_gene: TRBV5-6
CDR3nt: TGTGCCAGCAGCAGGGACAGGGGGTCATATGGCTACACCTTC
CDR3aa: CASSRDRGSYGYTF

d_gene: TRBD1
j_gene: TRBJ2-1
abundance: -
v_gene: TRBV4-3
CDR3nt: TGCGCCAGCAGCCAAGGAAGGGACAGGAACAATGAGCAGTTCTTC
CDR3aa: CASSQGRDRNNEQFF

d_gene: -
j_gene: TRBJ1-2
abundance: -
v_gene: TRBV27
CDR3nt: TGTGCCAGCAGTTTATCCGTGAACTATGGCTACACCTTC
CDR3aa: CASSLSVNYGYTF

d_gene: TRBD1
j_gene: TRBJ2-7
abundance: -
v_gene: TRBV5-1
CDR3nt: TGCGCCAGCAGCCTCCGGACAGGGGACTACGAGCAGTACTTC
CDR3aa: CASSLRTGDYEQYF

d_gene: TRBD1
j_gene: TRBJ2-7
abundance: -
v_gene: TRBV2
CDR3nt: TGTGCCAGCAGCGACCTGACGGGCCGGGACAGACTTTACGAGCAGTACTTC
CDR3aa: CASSDLTGRDRLYEQYF

d_gene: -
j_gene: TRBJ1-1
abundance: -
v_gene: TRBV5-6
CDR3nt: TGTGCCAGCAGCCACTTTGTGGGGGCGGGCACTGAAGCTTTCTTT
CDR3aa: CASSHFVGAGTEAFF

d_gene: -
j_gene: TRBJ2-7
abundance: -
v_gene: TRBV9
CDR3nt: TGTGCCAGCAGCGTAGGGCCCACCTACGAGCAGTACTTC
CDR3aa: CASSVGPTYEQYF

d_gene: TRBD2
j_gene: TRBJ2-7
abundance: -
v_gene: TRBV28
CDR3nt: TGTGCCAGCAGTTTAATACTAGCGGGATCCTCCTACGAGCAGTACTTC
CDR3aa: CASSLILAGSSYEQYF

d_gene: -
j_gene: TRBJ2-7
abundance: once
v_gene: TRBV7-9
CDR3nt: TGTGCCAGCAGCCCCGGAGGTCGCGAGCAGTACTTC
CDR3aa: CASSPGGREQYF

d_gene: TRBD1
j_gene: TRBJ1-5
abundance: -
v_gene: TRBV2
CDR3nt: TGTGCCAGCAGTGACGACAGGGGGCCGGGTCAGCCCCAGCATTTT
CDR3aa: CASSDDRGPGQPQHF

d_gene: TRBD1
j_gene: TRBJ2-2
abundance: -
v_gene: TRBV27
CDR3nt: TGTGCCAGCCGGCGGACAGGGGGCGCCCCCGGGGAGCTGTTTTTT
CDR3aa: CASRRTGGAPGELFF

d_gene: -
j_gene: TRBJ2-2
abundance: -
v_gene: TRBV2
CDR3nt: TGTGCCAGCAGTGTCACTCGCACCGGGGAGCTGTTTTTT
CDR3aa: CASSVTRTGELFF

d_gene: -
j_gene: TRBJ2-3
abundance: -
v_gene: TRBV4-3
CDR3nt: TGCGCCAGCAGCCCCCGACATGAGGGAGCTGTAGATACGCAGTATTTT
CDR3aa: CASSPRHEGAVDTQYF

d_gene: TRBD2
j_gene: TRBJ2-1
abundance: -
v_gene: TRBV29-1
CDR3nt: TGCAGCTCAACCCGGAGGGCGGGAGGGAGACAGAAGCAGTTCTTC
CDR3aa: CSSTRRAGGRQKQFF

d_gene: -
j_gene: TRBJ1-4
abundance: -
v_gene: TRBV29-1
CDR3nt: TGCAGCGTTGATCCGGAAGGGGATGAAAAACTGTTTTTT
CDR3aa: CSVDPEGDEKLFF

d_gene: TRBD2
j_gene: TRBJ2-7
abundance: -
v_gene: TRBV9
CDR3nt: TGTGCCAGCAGCGTAGGGCGGTGGGAGGGAGAGCAGTACTTC
CDR3aa: CASSVGRWEGEQYF

d_gene: -
j_gene: TRBJ1-2
abundance: -
v_gene: TRBV27
CDR3nt: TGTGCCAGCAGTTATACGGCTTTGGACAGCCTTAACTATGGCTACACCTTC
CDR3aa: CASSYTALDSLNYGYTF